This T cell receptor (beta chain) was sequenced for a study of CD8 T cells in Susac syndrome. Germline CDR1 and CDR2: SEHNR and FQNEAQ (reference sequence). The CDR3 length is 12 residues. V gave up 3 bases and J gave up 11 bases, with 13 bases separating them. In blood CD8+ and CD4+ T cells, TCR beta underwent sequencing. The multiple sclerosis control group consisted of treatment-naive patients whose relapsing-remitting disease, which was either stable or active, fulfilled revised McDonald criteria. A quantity of roughly 0.5 to 1 ug RNA underwent reverse transcription using random hexamers. TCRdb re-called the immunoSEQ multiplex PCR reads through MiXCR, storing one row per CDR3 protein. The sample lists about 180,000 distinct CDR3 sequences, 85% to 95% occurring once.

The chain joins TRBV7-9 to TRBJ1-1; D is uncertain. This clonotype was sampled from a human donor with multiple sclerosis. Input material: CD8+ T cells from PBMCs. The CDR3 here is CASSFGSDAAFF. DNA for the CDR3: TGTGCCAGCAGCTTTGGGTCGGACGCGGCTTTCTTT. Combining the CDR3 with reference TRBV7-9 and TRBJ1-1 gives the whole variable domain DTGVSQNPRHKITKRGQNVTFRCDPISEHNRLYWYRQTLGQGPEFLTYFQNEAQLEKSRLLSDRFSAERPKGSFSTLEIQRTEQGDSAMYLCASSFGSDAAFFGQGTRLTVV.